A selection of T cell receptor beta chains follows, all from one sample in a study of blood T cells in healthy people across ages. TCRdb re-called the 5' RACE reads through MiXCR, storing one row per CDR3 protein. The sample carries 1.5 million to 2 million distinct CDR3 sequences, roughly 30% recorded once. Sample: blood. The receptors were sampled from a woman aged 25 to 45 in good health. CDR3s include the opening cysteine and the closing phenylalanine or tryptophan. A D gene is named only where the DNA matches it firmly. Rows may omit the clone size; those that give it use once, few, many or a size class.

>TRBJ1-1|TRBV4-1|.|.
TGCGCCAGCAGCCAAGAGGGGTCTGCGAACACTGAAGCTTTCTTT
CASSQEGSANTEAFF
>TRBJ2-4|TRBV15|.|.
TGTGCCACCAGCAGAGATCTTGAAGGTGAGCAGTACTTC
CATSRDLEGEQYF
>TRBJ2-3|TRBV28|TRBD1|.
TGTGCCGGCACCGAAATCCGGGACAGCCGCACAGATACGCAGTATTTT
CAGTEIRDSRTDTQYF
>TRBJ2-7|TRBV3-1|.|.
TGTGCCAGCAGCCAAGACCCCGACTCGGGCTCCTACGAGCAGTACTTC
CASSQDPDSGSYEQYF
>TRBJ1-4|TRBV7-9|.|.
TGTGCCAGCAGCCCCCCTGGGGGGTTTACTAATGAAAAACTGTTTTTT
CASSPPGGFTNEKLFF
>TRBJ2-1|TRBV6-5|.|.
TGTGCCAGCAGTCGGACCGGGGCGGAGCAGTTCTTC
CASSRTGAEQFF
>TRBJ1-4|TRBV7-9|TRBD1|.
TGTGCCAGCAGCCACGGCGGGACAGGGGGCAATGAAAAACTGTTTTTT
CASSHGGTGGNEKLFF
>TRBJ2-5|TRBV7-9|.|many
TGTGCCAGCAGCCCAGAGCGGGAAGAGACCCAGTACTTC
CASSPEREETQYF
>TRBJ2-7|TRBV6-1|TRBD1|once
TGTGCCAGCACTTACGGGACAGGCGGCTACGAGCAGTACTTC
CASTYGTGGYEQYF
>TRBJ1-2|TRBV6-5|TRBD1|few
TGTGCCAGCAGTTACTCGAGGGAGAGACAGGGGTCTGGCTACACCTTC
CASSYSRERQGSGYTF
>TRBJ2-3|TRBV6-5|.|.
TGTGCCAGCAGCCAATATAGCACAGATATGCAGTATTTT
CASSQYSTDMQYF
>TRBJ2-3|TRBV5-1|TRBD2|few
TGCGCCAGCAGCTTGCAGGAGGCGGCGGGGGGGCAGTATTTT
CASSLQEAAGGQYF
>TRBJ2-3|TRBV27|.|.
TGTGCCAGCCGAATCATAGCTGGGGGTAGCACAGATACGCAGTATTTT
CASRIIAGGSTDTQYF
>TRBJ1-2|TRBV6-5|.|.
TGTGCCAGCAGTGGGAAGGACAGAAACTATGGCTACACCTTC
CASSGKDRNYGYTF
>TRBJ1-4|TRBV20-1|.|few
TGCAGTGCTAGAGATCTCCGGGACGCAACTAATGAAAAACTGTTTTTT
CSARDLRDATNEKLFF
>TRBJ1-4|TRBV6-6|TRBD1|.
TGTGCCAGCAGTTACGAGGGACAGAGGGATGAAAAACTGTTTTTT
CASSYEGQRDEKLFF
>TRBJ2-7|TRBV10-3|.|many
TGTGCCATCAGTGAGTCGGGGGAGCGAAGGACCTACGAGCAGTACTTC
CAISESGERRTYEQYF
>TRBJ1-1|TRBV11-2|.|.
TGTGCCAGCAGCTTAGGGGGGGTAGCTGAAGCTTTCTTT
CASSLGGVAEAFF
>TRBJ2-1|TRBV7-8|TRBD2|.
TGTGCCAGCAGCTTAGAGCGACTAGCTTCTAATGAGCAGTTCTTC
CASSLERLASNEQFF
>TRBJ1-2|TRBV5-1|TRBD1|few
TGCGCCAGCAGCAACAGGGGTAGCTATGGCTACACCTTC
CASSNRGSYGYTF
>TRBJ2-3|TRBV20-1|.|.
TGCAGTGCTACTAGAATCGGAAACACAGATACGCAGTATTTT
CSATRIGNTDTQYF
>TRBJ2-3|TRBV7-2|.|few
TGTGCCAGCAGCTTAGCATCAGGGGACACAGATACGCAGTATTTT
CASSLASGDTDTQYF
>TRBJ2-3|TRBV5-1|.|.
TGCGCCAGCAGCTCTTCTAGACACCAACTACCCACAGATACGCAGTATTTT
CASSSSRHQLPTDTQYF
>TRBJ2-7|TRBV12-3/TRBV12-4|.|few
TGTGCCAGCAGCGCCGACCGTTGTCTCGAGCAGTACTTC
CASSADRCLEQYF
>TRBJ2-7|TRBV29-1|.|.
TGCAGCGTTGGTATCAGCGGAAGCTCCTACGAGCAGTACTTC
CSVGISGSSYEQYF
>TRBJ2-1|TRBV6-2/TRBV6-3|.|.
TGTGCCAGCAGTGAGACAGTCAATGAGCAGTTCTTC
CASSETVNEQFF
>TRBJ1-2|TRBV12-3/TRBV12-4|.|.
TGTGCCAGCAGTTCGGAGGAAGGCTACACCTTC
CASSSEEGYTF
>TRBJ1-1|TRBV7-9|TRBD1|.
TGTGCCAGCAGCAGGGACAGGGACGCCTCCGGAGCTTTCTTT
CASSRDRDASGAFF
>TRBJ2-1|TRBV2|.|few
TGTGCCAGCAGTGGGTCTTGGAACAATGAGCAGTTCTTC
CASSGSWNNEQFF